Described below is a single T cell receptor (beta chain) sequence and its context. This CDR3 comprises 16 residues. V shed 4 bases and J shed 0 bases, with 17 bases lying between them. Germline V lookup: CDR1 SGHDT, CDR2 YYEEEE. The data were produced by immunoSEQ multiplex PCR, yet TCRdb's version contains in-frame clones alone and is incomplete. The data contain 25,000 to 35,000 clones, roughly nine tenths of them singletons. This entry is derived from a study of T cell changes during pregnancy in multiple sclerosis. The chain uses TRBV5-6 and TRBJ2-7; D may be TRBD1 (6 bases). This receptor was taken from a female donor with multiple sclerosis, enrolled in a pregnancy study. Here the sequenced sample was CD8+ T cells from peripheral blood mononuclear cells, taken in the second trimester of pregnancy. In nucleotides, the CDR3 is TGTGCCAGCAGCGAACACAGGGTGCTTAGCTCCTACGAGCAGTACTTC. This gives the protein CASSEHRVLSSYEQYF. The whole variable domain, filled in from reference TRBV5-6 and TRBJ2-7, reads DAGVTQSPTHLIKTRGQQVTLRCSPKSGHDTVSWYQQALGQGPQFIFQYYEEEERQRGNFPDRFSGHQFPNYSSELNVNALLLGDSALYLCASSEHRVLSSYEQYFGPGTRLTVT.